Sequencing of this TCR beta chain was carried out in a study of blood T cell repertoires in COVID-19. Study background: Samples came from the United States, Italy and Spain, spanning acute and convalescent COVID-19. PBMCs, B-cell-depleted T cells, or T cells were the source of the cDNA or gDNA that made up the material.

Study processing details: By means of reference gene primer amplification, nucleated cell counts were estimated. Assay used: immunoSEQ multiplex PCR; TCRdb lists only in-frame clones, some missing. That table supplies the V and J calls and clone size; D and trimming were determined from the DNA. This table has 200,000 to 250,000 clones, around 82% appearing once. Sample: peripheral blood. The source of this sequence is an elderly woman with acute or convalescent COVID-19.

The CDR3 region has the DNA TGTGCCAGCTCGCGGGGTACACTAGCGGGGTCCCACAATGAGCAGTTCTTC. This codes for CASSRGTLAGSHNEQFF. The J gene is TRBJ2-1, the V gene TRBV18, with 10 bases lining up with TRBD2. CDR3 size: 17 residues. J gave up 5 bases and V 6 bases, and 13 bases lay outside the gene matches. Germline CDR1 and CDR2: KGHSH and LQKENI. The whole variable domain, remainder taken from reference TRBV18 and TRBJ2-1, is NAGVMQNPRHLVRRRGQEARLRCSPMKGHSHVYWYRQLPEEGLKFMVYLQKENIIDESGMPKERFSAEFPKEGPSILRIQQVVRGDSAAYFCASSRGTLAGSHNEQFFGPGTRLTVL.